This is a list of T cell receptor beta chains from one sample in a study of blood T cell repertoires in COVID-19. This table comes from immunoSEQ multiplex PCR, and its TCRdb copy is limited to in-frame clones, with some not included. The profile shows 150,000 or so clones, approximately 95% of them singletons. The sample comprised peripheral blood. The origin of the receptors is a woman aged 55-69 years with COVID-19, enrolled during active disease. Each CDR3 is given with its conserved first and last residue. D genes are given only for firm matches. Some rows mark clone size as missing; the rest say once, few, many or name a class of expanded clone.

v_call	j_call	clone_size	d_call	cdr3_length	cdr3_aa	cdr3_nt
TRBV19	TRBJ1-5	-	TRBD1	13	CASSRQGHQPQHF	TGTGCCAGTAGTCGACAGGGTCATCAGCCCCAGCATTTT
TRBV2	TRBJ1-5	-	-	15	CASRGQTYSNQPQHF	TGTGCCAGCAGGGGGCAGACATATAGCAATCAGCCCCAGCATTTT
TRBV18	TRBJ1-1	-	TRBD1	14	CASSPGQMNTEAFF	TGTGCCAGCTCACCGGGACAGATGAACACTGAAGCTTTCTTT
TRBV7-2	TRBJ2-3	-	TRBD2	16	CASSLLAGGPTDTQYF	TGTGCCAGCAGCTTATTAGCGGGGGGGCCGACAGATACGCAGTATTTT
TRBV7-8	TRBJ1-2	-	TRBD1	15	CASSPDRAGNYGYTF	TGTGCCAGCAGCCCAGACAGGGCCGGTAACTATGGCTACACCTTC
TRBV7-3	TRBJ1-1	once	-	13	CASSSGANTEAFF	TGTGCCAGCAGCTCAGGGGCCAACACTGAAGCTTTCTTT
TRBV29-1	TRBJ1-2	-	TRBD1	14	CSVEVGRGSSGYTF	TGCAGCGTTGAGGTTGGCAGGGGGTCGAGTGGCTACACCTTC
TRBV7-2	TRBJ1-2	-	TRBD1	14	CASSLTRQGGGYTF	TGTGCCAGCAGCCTAACGAGGCAGGGGGGAGGCTACACCTTC
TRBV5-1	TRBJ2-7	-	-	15	CASSHGTYSSYEQYF	TGCGCCAGCAGCCATGGGACTTACTCCTCCTACGAGCAGTACTTC
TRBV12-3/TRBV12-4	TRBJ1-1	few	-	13	CASSLRVNTEAFF	TGTGCCAGCAGTCTCAGGGTGAACACTGAAGCTTTCTTT
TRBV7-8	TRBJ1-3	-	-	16	CASSLEVRSSGNTIYF	TGTGCCAGCAGCTTAGAAGTCCGCAGCTCTGGAAACACCATATATTTT
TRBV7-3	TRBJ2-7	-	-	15	CASSLRGQGPYEQYF	TGTGCCAGCAGCTTAAGAGGTCAGGGCCCTTACGAGCAGTACTTC
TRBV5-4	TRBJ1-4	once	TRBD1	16	CASSSSGGRANEKLFF	TGTGCCAGCAGCTCATCAGGGGGCAGGGCTAATGAAAAACTGTTTTTT
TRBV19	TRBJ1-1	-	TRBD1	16	CASTLGETGGNTEAFF	TGTGCCAGTACCCTGGGGGAGACAGGGGGGAACACTGAAGCTTTCTTT
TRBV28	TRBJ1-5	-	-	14	CASNLTTGNQPQHF	TGTGCCAGCAATTTGACTACAGGGAATCAGCCCCAGCATTTT
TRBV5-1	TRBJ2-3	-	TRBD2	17	CASSLERGPPSTDTQYF	TGCGCCAGCAGCTTGGAGCGGGGCCCCCCTAGCACAGATACGCAGTATTTT
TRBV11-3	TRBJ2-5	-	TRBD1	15	CASSRGQGGGETQYF	TGTGCCAGCAGCCGGGGACAGGGAGGCGGAGAGACCCAGTACTTC
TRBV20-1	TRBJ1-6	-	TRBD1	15	CSASGDRVFNSPLHF	TGCAGTGCTAGTGGAGACAGGGTTTTCAATTCACCCCTCCACTTT
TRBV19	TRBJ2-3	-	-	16	CASSIEAAAIADTQYF	TGTGCCAGTAGTATAGAGGCTGCGGCCATAGCAGATACGCAGTATTTT
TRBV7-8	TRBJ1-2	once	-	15	CASSPRVFVNYGYTF	TGTGCCAGCAGCCCCAGGGTATTCGTTAACTATGGCTACACCTTC
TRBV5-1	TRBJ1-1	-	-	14	CASGLNGGTSEAFF	TGCGCCAGCGGACTCAACGGGGGAACGAGTGAAGCTTTCTTT
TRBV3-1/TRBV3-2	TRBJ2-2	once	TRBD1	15	CASSRTGGGTGELFF	TGTGCCAGCAGTCGGACAGGCGGAGGTACCGGGGAGCTGTTTTTT
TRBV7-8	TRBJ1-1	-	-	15	CASSFLGPLNTEAFF	TGTGCCAGCAGCTTTTTGGGGCCGTTGAACACTGAAGCTTTCTTT
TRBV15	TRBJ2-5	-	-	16	CATSRDHFSGIETQYF	TGTGCCACCAGCAGAGATCATTTTTCAGGGATCGAGACCCAGTACTTC
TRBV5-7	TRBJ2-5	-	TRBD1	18	CASSLGQGSRPPQETQYF	TGTGCCAGCAGCTTGGGACAGGGTTCCAGGCCCCCACAAGAGACCCAGTACTTC
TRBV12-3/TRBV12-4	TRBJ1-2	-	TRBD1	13	CASSAGQGPGYTF	TGTGCCAGCAGTGCCGGACAGGGTCCTGGCTACACCTTC
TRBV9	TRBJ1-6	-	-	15	CASSAWTADNSPLHF	TGTGCCAGCAGCGCGTGGACAGCCGATAATTCACCCCTCCACTTT
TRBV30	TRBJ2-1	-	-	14	CASEAGAGANEQFF	TGTGCCAGCGAAGCCGGGGCGGGGGCCAATGAGCAGTTCTTC
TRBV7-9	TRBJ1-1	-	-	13	CAVTGSKDTEAFF	TGTGCCGTAACAGGGTCGAAGGACACTGAAGCTTTCTTT
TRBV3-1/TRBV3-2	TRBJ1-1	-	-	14	CASSQVEGRTEAFF	TGTGCCAGCAGCCAAGTTGAGGGTCGGACTGAAGCTTTCTTT
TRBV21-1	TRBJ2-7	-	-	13	CASSPRGTYEQYF	TGTGCCAGCAGCCCCCGGGGGACCTACGAGCAGTACTTC
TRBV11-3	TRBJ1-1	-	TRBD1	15	CASSLTGLANTEAFF	TGTGCCAGCAGCTTGACAGGGCTCGCGAACACTGAAGCTTTCTTT
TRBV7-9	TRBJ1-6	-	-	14	CASSFDSLNSPLHF	TGTGCCAGCAGCTTCGACAGCCTAAATTCACCCCTCCACTTT
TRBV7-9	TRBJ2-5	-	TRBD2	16	CASSLGLETSGETQYF	TGTGCCAGCAGCTTAGGGTTGGAGACTAGCGGCGAGACCCAGTACTTC
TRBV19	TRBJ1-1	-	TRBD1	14	CASRQAGTGSEAFF	TGTGCCAGCAGGCAAGCCGGGACAGGGAGTGAAGCTTTCTTT
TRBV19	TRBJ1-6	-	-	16	CASSSPGVGRNSPLHF	TGTGCCAGTAGTTCACCCGGGGTAGGGCGTAATTCACCCCTCCACTTT
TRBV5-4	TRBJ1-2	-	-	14	CASSLDSGTGGYTF	TGTGCCAGCAGCTTGGATTCGGGAACGGGAGGCTACACCTTC
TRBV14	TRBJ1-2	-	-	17	CASSQDLRAAQFYGYTF	TGTGCCAGCAGCCAAGATCTGAGGGCAGCTCAATTCTATGGCTACACCTTC
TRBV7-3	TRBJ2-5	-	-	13	CASSPGQAETQYF	TGTGCCAGCAGCCCTGGGCAGGCGGAGACCCAGTACTTC
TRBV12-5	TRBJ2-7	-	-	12	CASADTGREQYF	TGTGCTAGTGCCGACACAGGGCGCGAGCAGTACTTC
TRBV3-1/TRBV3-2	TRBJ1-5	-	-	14	CASSQGGGNQPQHF	TGTGCCAGCAGCCAAGGTGGAGGCAATCAGCCCCAGCATTTT
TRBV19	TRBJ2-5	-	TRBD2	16	CASSRSGGPFQETQYF	TGTGCCAGTAGTAGGAGCGGGGGGCCTTTCCAAGAGACCCAGTACTTC